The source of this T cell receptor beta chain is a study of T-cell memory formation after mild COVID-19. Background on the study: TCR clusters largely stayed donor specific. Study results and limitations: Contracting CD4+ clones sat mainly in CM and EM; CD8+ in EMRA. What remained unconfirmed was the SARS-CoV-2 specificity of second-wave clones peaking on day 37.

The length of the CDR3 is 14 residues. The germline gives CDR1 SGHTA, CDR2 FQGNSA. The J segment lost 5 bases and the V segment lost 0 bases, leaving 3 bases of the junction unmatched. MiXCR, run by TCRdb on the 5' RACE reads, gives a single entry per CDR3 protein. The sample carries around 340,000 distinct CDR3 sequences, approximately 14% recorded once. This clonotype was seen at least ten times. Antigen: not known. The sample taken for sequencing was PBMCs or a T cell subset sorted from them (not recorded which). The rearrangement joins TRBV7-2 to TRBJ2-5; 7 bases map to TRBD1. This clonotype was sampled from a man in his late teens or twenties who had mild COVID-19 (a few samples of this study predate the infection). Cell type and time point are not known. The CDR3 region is CASSLAGRGETQYF. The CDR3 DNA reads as TGTGCCAGCAGCTTAGCTGGCAGGGGGGAGACCCAGTACTTC.